This record concerns one T cell receptor (beta chain) sequence. As yet, its antigen is unknown. This CDR3 is missing its conserved last phenylalanine or tryptophan, likely due to a read error. Deletions cut 8 bases from V and 7 bases from J, with 11 bases between. Germline lookup yields CDR1 ENHRY and CDR2 SYGVKD. There are 11 residues in the CDR3. The data originate from a study of CD8+CD57+ T cells in acquired aplastic anemia. Previously, flow cytometry had revealed CD8+CD57+ cell expansion in the patients chosen for sequencing. The enrolled patients all had severe acquired aplastic anemia. The template for TCR beta VDJ and CDR3 sequence profiling was genomic DNA. TCRdb re-called the reads through MiXCR, storing one row per CDR3 protein. Of approximately 190,000 distinct CDR3 sequences in the sample, under 55% were seen once. Whole-study findings and limits: Patients and controls had CD8+ Simpson's diversity values that were not significantly distinct. Patients and controls had in common 25 to 35 CD8+ CDR3 sequences.

V usage is TRBV10-3 and J usage is TRBJ1-1; D unclear. Sequenced sample: sorted CD4+, CD8+, or CD8+CD57+ T cells (not recorded which) from PBMCs. This TCR derives from a human donor with aplastic anemia. The CDR3 spells CAIFDRYEAFL. In nucleotides, the CDR3 is TGTGCCATCTTTGACCGATATGAAGCTTTCCTT.